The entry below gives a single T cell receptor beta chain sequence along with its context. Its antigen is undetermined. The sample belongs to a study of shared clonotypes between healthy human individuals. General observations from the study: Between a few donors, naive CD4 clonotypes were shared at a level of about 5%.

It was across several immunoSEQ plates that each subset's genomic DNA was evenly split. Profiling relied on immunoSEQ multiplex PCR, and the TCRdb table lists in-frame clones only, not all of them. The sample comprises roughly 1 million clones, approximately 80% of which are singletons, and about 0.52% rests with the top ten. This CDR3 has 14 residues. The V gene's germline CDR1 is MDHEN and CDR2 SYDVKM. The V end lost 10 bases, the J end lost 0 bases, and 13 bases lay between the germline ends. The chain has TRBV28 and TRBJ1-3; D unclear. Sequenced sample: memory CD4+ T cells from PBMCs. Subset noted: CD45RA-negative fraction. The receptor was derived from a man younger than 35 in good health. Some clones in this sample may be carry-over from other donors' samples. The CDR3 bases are TGTGCCACTATGGAAACCCACTCTGGAAACACCATATATTTT. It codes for CATMETHSGNTIYF.